The text below deals with one T cell receptor beta chain. Its antigen is still unknown. Per-base qualities were not stored, and no clone one base away is much larger. This entry is derived from a study of cytomegalovirus exposure and HLA in healthy donors (dated by TCRdb to about 2017). About the study as a whole: An earlier analysis of some 600 of the donors reported 250 to 350 Gb of sequence data and 95 million to 130 million unique TCR beta sequences obtained from about 200 million T cells. Around 320 gigabases of sequencing data and 78 million or so unique TCR sequences were included in an early release covering about 620 HLA-typed donors. Of the 300 to 500 genotyped donors, roughly 76% were placed in the genetic ancestry cluster associated with self-reported Caucasian donors. The aim of the study was to test whether cataloging public T cell receptors could identify signatures of past pathogen exposure. The study used immunosequencing to profile the T cell repertoires of approximately 630 subjects and linked those repertoires to cytomegalovirus serostatus. In addition to the first cohort of hundreds of subjects, a separate validation cohort of approximately 120 different subjects was used. To predict cytomegalovirus infection status, the study brought together high-throughput TCR immunosequencing, statistical association of individual TCRs with disease status, and machine learning. A later analysis re-analyzed previously published TCR beta repertoires from roughly 630 donors and added high-resolution HLA genotyping to study TCR occurrence patterns. The later analysis used no new phenotypic data to find candidate immune exposures, relying instead on TCR beta sequences and their occurrence across donors. An earlier analysis of around 640 of the donors used high-throughput TCR beta sequencing to judge whether each TCR beta V gene segment behaved as functional or pseudogenic. Alongside the repertoire data, information on donor age, sex, ethnicity and CMV serostatus was compiled. A later genetic analysis took genome-wide SNP genotypes for about 65% of the 666 donors and used that subset as a discovery cohort. Every discovery cohort repertoire had been produced on one sequencing platform. Both class I and class II loci were covered by HLA typing, at four-digit resolution. The number of typed donors differed by locus: roughly 629-640 for A, B, C, DRB1 and DQB1; approximately 530 for DQA1; roughly 600 for DPA1; and some 470 for DPB1. Five DR-DQ haplotypes were treated as single units for association and clustering because of strong linkage in the cohort. On average, 235,054 unique TCR beta nucleotide sequences were sequenced per donor among a few hundred genotyped donors of the cohort, with approximately 18% of those sequences being non-productive.

Trimmed from V: 5 bases; trimmed from J: 4 bases; junction bases lacking a gene match: 7. From the cysteine through the phenylalanine, the CDR3 covers 14 amino acids. Here the CDR3 DNA is all that survives: 42 bases in frame from base 1. Taken from the germline V gene, the CDR1 and CDR2 loops are MNHNS and SASEGT. Libraries were built with the immunoSEQ multiplex PCR assay. A mixture of 60 forward primers for TCR Vbeta segments and 13 reverse primers for TCR Jbeta segments was used in the multiplex PCR. The CDR3 region of rearranged TCR beta genes was amplified from genomic DNA by a multiplex PCR assay. On the Illumina HiSeq System, the amplified TCR beta libraries were sequenced as 87-base-pair reads. The authors' analysis ran thus. A later analysis counted approximately 84 million unique TCR beta chains across the 690 or so repertoires, and around 9.9 million of these chains were shared by at least two donors. A nearest-neighbor algorithm error-corrected the raw reads and collapsed the reads into unique sequences, merging closely related sequences to remove PCR and sequencing errors. CDR3 sequences were aligned to IMGT reference sequences to assign V, D and J gene segments. For a sequence to be retained, at least a six-nucleotide match to both a V gene segment and a J gene segment was required. A rearrangement counted as productive if the CDR3 had no stop codons and remained in frame with V and J, and every other rearrangement counted as non-productive. CDR3 was defined by IMGT convention, running from the second conserved V-encoded cysteine to the conserved J-encoded phenylalanine. In an earlier analysis of more than 550 of the donors, sequences lacking an unambiguous match to a single V gene segment were excluded. An earlier analysis of 550 to 650 of the donors classified V segments as functional when productive rearrangements were above 56.7% and as segregating when the standard deviation between donors was above 5%. A statistical classification framework was developed to diagnose cytomegalovirus status using the catalog of TCR beta chain sequences. V and J gene assignment, in a later analysis, came from comparing TCR nucleotide sequences with IMGT/GENE-DB human TR gene sequences. The TCRdist pipeline was used in a later analysis to assign CDR3 sequences and most-parsimonious VDJ recombination scenarios. In a later analysis, every TCR beta chain was defined by the combination of its CDR3 amino acid sequence and its V-gene family, and reads without a unique V-gene family were dropped. A later analysis removed 592 highly shared, low-generation-probability nucleotide sequences to deal with suspected cross-contamination and a sequencing artifact. A later analysis calculated a clonal expansion index for each public chain from normalized within-repertoire ranks of inferred template counts. Generation probabilities in a later analysis came from a VDJ recombination model fitted to out-of-frame rearrangements, and those results were checked against IGoR. Hypergeometric tests were used in a later analysis to score TCR-TCR, TCR-HLA and TCR-CMV co-occurrence, with a repertoire-size bias correction applied to the TCR pairs. False discovery rates were estimated in a later analysis by permuting HLA or CMV assignments 20 times. In a later analysis, co-occurring TCRs were grouped using DBSCAN, and TCRdist sequence similarity was added for clustering within HLA-allele-positive subsets. Repertoires with fewer than 30,000 or more than 120,000 public chains, plus five repertoires with anomalous nucleotide sharing, were excluded from co-occurrence clustering. TCRdb holds this immuneACCESS table with in-frame rearrangements only. Some clones are missing; in checked studies, unresolved V genes explain under half, and the rest has no known cause. D and trimming come from the DNA, and the V and J calls and clone size come from that table. The sample records 30,000 to 40,000 clones, about two thirds of which are singletons. The ten largest clones add up to roughly a tenth of the sample.

Study-wide findings and limitations: A later analysis found that HLA-associated TCR beta chains were more clonally expanded and had lower generation probabilities than equally common non-associated chains. Some IMGT-functional V segments, including TRBV6-2 and TRBV6-3, could not be told apart with the 87-base-pair reads, so those segments were excluded. In vitro tests confirmed that a few of the cytomegalovirus-associated TCR beta chains recognize cytomegalovirus antigens. Presence/absence analyses assumed roughly uniform sequencing depth across donors, an assumption that may not hold. A later genetic analysis associated a missense DCLRE1C variant with V-gene and J-gene trimming of TCR beta chains, and an independent cohort replicated the association. Some 15 rarely observed V segments, including chromosome 9 orphons, were excluded from the earlier analysis of approximately 500 of the donors because counts were too low. A further reported finding was that TCR beta sequences accurately predicted the HLA-A and HLA-B alleles for most subjects in the first cohort. Specific HLA alleles were associated with 16,951 TCR beta sequences at a false discovery rate of 0.05 in a later analysis. Because some donors lacked HLA typing at each locus, the association tests relied only on the typed subset. In a later analysis, several top co-occurrence clusters were reported to appear linked to parvovirus B19, influenza, CMV and Epstein-Barr virus. Immune exposure information for the cohort was limited to CMV serostatus. A total of 164 TCR beta chains were listed by the study as associated with cytomegalovirus. When HLA alleles, especially DR and DQ, strongly co-occurred, attributing TCR associations to individual alleles was difficult. In an earlier analysis of 587 of the donors, most TCR beta V segments appeared in productive rearrangements about 87% or about 30% of the time, broadly matching IMGT annotations. According to a later analysis, most CMV-associated TCR beta chains appeared to be HLA-restricted, and the HLA associations seemed to be driven largely by CMV exposure. It was suggested by the authors that the approach could potentially be generalized to other disease states and immunological phenotypes. In a later analysis, TCR association rates were found to vary across HLA loci, with the most associated TCRs seen for DRB1 alleles and the fewest for HLA-C alleles. The classifier was reported to diagnose cytomegalovirus status with high specificity and sensitivity in both the original cohort and the validation cohort. A later genetic analysis reported fewer N-insertions in productive TCRs among donors in an Asian-associated ancestry cluster than the roughly 700-donor mean. While some public TCRs were present in many individuals, most TCR sequences turned up only very rarely across donors. A group of highly shared sequence variants was considered likely to be a technical artifact of the sequencing pipeline. Correlated functional status among segregating V segments might reflect linkage disequilibrium, but an unknown experimental factor could not be ruled out. The cohort was sequenced for TCR beta chains only, and without alpha or paired-chain data the features that could be detected were limited.

The cohort was made up of roughly 670 healthy bone marrow donors. At the time of sampling, all cohort members were nominally healthy, though unrecorded immune exposures were likely present. The donor was CMV seropositive and was included in the group of approximately 310 seropositive cohort members. Every donor gave a peripheral blood sample, and the peripheral blood mononuclear cells from that sample were used for TCR beta sequencing. The Qiagen DNeasy Blood Extraction Kit was used to extract genomic DNA from the blood cell samples. The chain is made from TRBV6-1 and TRBJ1-1, with 7 middle bases fitting TRBD1. Sequenced sample: PBMCs. The sequence came from a man aged 35-49 years in good health and CMV-seropositive. The CDR3 protein is CASSKFYRGTEAFF. The nucleotide sequence reads TGTGCCAGCAGTAAATTTTACAGGGGCACTGAAGCTTTCTTT.